These 22 T cell receptor beta chains share one sample of origin, sequenced in a study of cytomegalovirus exposure and HLA in healthy donors (dated by TCRdb to the late 2010s). Receptor libraries were prepared by the immunoSEQ multiplex PCR assay. For the multiplex PCR, a mixture combining 60 forward primers for TCR Vbeta segments and 13 reverse primers for TCR Jbeta segments was used. TCRdb carries this immuneACCESS record with in-frame sequences only. Its versions omit some clonotypes, under half of them owing to an unresolved V gene in the studies checked, with the rest unexplained. The sample table records 65,000 to 75,000 clones; around 67% of these occur just once. The ten largest make up more than 2% of the sample. The sequenced sample was PBMCs. The source is a woman under 40 in good health and CMV-seronegative.

This clone was observed a handful of times. The chain is built from TRBV9 and TRBJ1-4; D unresolved. Germline-derived CDR1 and CDR2 are SGDLS and YYNGEE. The CDR3 loop spans 18 amino acids. V lost 0 bases, J lost 0 bases, and 15 bases lay in between. The CDR3 reads CASSVGSWETATNEKLFF. In nucleotides, the CDR3 is TGTGCCAGCAGCGTAGGTTCCTGGGAGACTGCAACTAATGAAAAACTGTTTTTT.

This sequence joins TRBV7-3 and TRBJ2-3; TRBD1 is a possible D gene (5 bases). Trimming removed 2 bases at V and 5 bases at J, with 11 bases between. From germline, CDR1 is SGHTA and CDR2 FQGTGA. This CDR3 is built from 14 residues. CDR3 residues: CASSLVGRGDTQYF. CDR3 nucleotide sequence: TGTGCCAGCAGCTTAGTTGGTAGGGGAGATACGCAGTATTTT.

This chain joins TRBV6-6 and TRBJ1-5, with no clear D. The CDR3 has 14 amino acids. With 2 bases removed from V and 4 bases from J, the gap between germline ends came to 9 bases. The germline CDR1 and CDR2 sequences are MNHNY and SVGAGI (reference sequence). CDR3: CASSYLARNQPQHF. The CDR3 coding sequence is TGTGCCAGCAGTTACCTTGCACGGAATCAGCCCCAGCATTTT.

The sample holds a few counts of this clone. The V gene is TRBV7-9, the J gene TRBJ2-7; TRBD2 aligns across 11 bases. CDR1 SEHNR and CDR2 FQNEAQ come from the germline V gene (reference sequence). With V trimmed by 4 bases and J by 3 bases, 2 bases remained unmatched. There are 14 residues in the CDR3. The CDR3 coding sequence is TGTGCCAGCAGCTCCACTAGCGGGGGCTACGAGCAGTACTTC. Translated, it gives CASSSTSGGYEQYF.

This sequence joins TRBV6-1 and TRBJ1-1; 8 bases map to TRBD1. J lost 5 bases, V lost 6 bases, and 11 bases had no gene match. The CDR3 is made up of 15 amino acids. The V gene's germline CDR1 is MNHNS and CDR2 SASEGT. The CDR3 sequence is CASRRSDREGTEAFF. The CDR3 bases are TGTGCCAGCAGGAGATCGGACAGGGAGGGAACTGAAGCTTTCTTT.

This clone was detected once. V gene TRBV6-5 combines with J gene TRBJ1-2; tentative D call: TRBD1 (6 bases). The length of the CDR3 is 14 residues. The germline V gene has CDR1 MNHEY and CDR2 SVGAGI. Trimming removed 6 bases at V and 6 bases at J, with 17 bases between. CDR3 loop: CASRYTGRGDGYTF. Written as DNA, the CDR3 is TGTGCCAGCAGGTACACAGGGCGAGGGGATGGCTACACCTTC.

This rearrangement joins TRBV19 to TRBJ2-7; 11 bases fit TRBD1. With V trimmed by 3 bases and J by 5 bases, 6 bases remained unmatched. The CDR3 length is 15 residues. Germline V CDR1 and CDR2: LNHDA, SQIVND (reference sequence). CDR3 residues: CASSITGTGGNEQYF. The CDR3 bases are TGTGCCAGTAGTATTACCGGGACAGGGGGAAACGAGCAGTACTTC. The full variable domain, rest sourced from reference TRBV19 and TRBJ2-7, is DGGITQSPKYLFRKEGQNVTLSCEQNLNHDAMYWYRQDPGQGLRLIYYSQIVNDFQKGDIAEGYSVSREKKESFPLTVTSAQKNPTAFYLCASSITGTGGNEQYFGPGTRLTVT.

This rearrangement joins TRBV10-3 to TRBJ2-2; TRBD1 matches at 12 bases. The CDR3 sequence is 15 residues long. V gave up 6 bases and J gave up 4 bases; unmatched junction bases: 3. In germline, CDR1 is ENHRY, CDR2 SYGVKD. DNA of the CDR3: TGTGCCATCAGGGGGACAGGGGGCCCCACCGGGGAGCTGTTTTTT. Residues: CAIRGTGGPTGELFF.

The J gene is TRBJ2-1, the V gene TRBV18, with D maybe TRBD2 (6 bases). The CDR3 runs to 14 residues. V lost 2 bases, J lost 7 bases, and 12 bases lay in between. Germline V gene sequence: CDR1 KGHSH, CDR2 LQKENI. In nucleotides, the CDR3 is TGTGCCAGCTCACCAACGGCAGGGACTAATGAGCAGTTCTTC. Encoded protein: CASSPTAGTNEQFF. The variable domain in full, with the rest retrieved from reference TRBV18 and TRBJ2-1, is NAGVMQNPRHLVRRRGQEARLRCSPMKGHSHVYWYRQLPEEGLKFMVYLQKENIIDESGMPKERFSAEFPKEGPSILRIQQVVRGDSAAYFCASSPTAGTNEQFFGPGTRLTVL.

This clone has more than one count but fewer than ten. The DNA of the CDR3 is TGTGCCAGCAGTTTAGTCCCCCGGACAGGGATCCCTAATTCACCCCTCCACTTT. It codes for CASSLVPRTGIPNSPLHF. The chain is built from TRBV28 and TRBJ1-6, with 8 bases matching TRBD1. The germline V gene has CDR1 MDHEN and CDR2 SYDVKM. This CDR3 is built from 18 residues. J gave up 6 bases and V 2 bases, and 12 bases lay outside the gene matches.

The chain joins TRBV15 to TRBJ1-5; tentative D call: TRBD1 (5 bases). CDR3 length equals 16 residues. Trimming shortened V by 2 bases and J by 3 bases, and 14 bases separated the two germline ends. Per germline, CDR1 LNHNV and CDR2 YYDKDF (reference sequence). The CDR3 loop is CATSRYGGGNNQPQHF. CDR3 in DNA: TGTGCCACCAGCAGATACGGGGGAGGAAACAATCAGCCCCAGCATTTT.

The count of this clone is one. J is TRBJ1-6 and V is TRBV2, with a weak D call TRBD1 (6 bases). This CDR3 has 14 amino acids. V lost 11 bases to trimming and J lost 5 bases, with 16 bases between them. The germline CDR1 and CDR2 sequences are SNHLY and FYNNEI. The CDR3 region has the DNA TGTGCCGGATTAGGGACAACAAATAATTCACCCCTCCACTTT. Translating gives CAGLGTTNNSPLHF.

With regard to this clone: The sample contains more than one DNA sequence encoding this CDR3. This rearrangement joins TRBV20-1 to TRBJ1-1, with D hard to call. Germline V gene sequence: CDR1 DFQATT, CDR2 SNEGSKA (reference sequence). Trimming shortened V by 4 bases and J by 5 bases, and 8 bases separated the two germline ends. The CDR3 runs 11 residues. This chain's CDR3 is CSATPETEAFF. For the CDR3, the DNA is TGCAGTGCTACTCCTGAGACTGAAGCTTTCTTT.

In DNA, the CDR3 is TGTGCCAGCAGCGTAGGGTTCGGTAACTATGGCTACACCTTC. As protein: CASSVGFGNYGYTF. This rearrangement joins TRBV9 to TRBJ1-2, with D unresolved. Germline lookup yields CDR1 SGDLS and CDR2 YYNGEE. The CDR3 is 14 residues long. V shed 0 bases and J shed 1 base, with 7 bases lying between them.

V is TRBV5-5 and J is TRBJ2-3; D might be TRBD2 (7 bases). The V end was cut by 6 bases, the J end by 6 bases, with 20 bases between. This CDR3 region has 15 residues. Germline assignment: CDR1 SGHKS and CDR2 YYEKEE (reference sequence). CDR3 protein: CASTVGGLAADTQYF. The CDR3 DNA reads as TGTGCCAGCACCGTGGGGGGGCTAGCGGCGGATACGCAGTATTTT.

Note on this clone: The sample carries other DNA sequences with the same CDR3. This chain joins TRBV4-3 and TRBJ2-7; D gene unclear. V lost 0 bases, J lost 6 bases, and 18 bases lay in between. The CDR3 runs 16 residues. CDR1 LGHNA and CDR2 YSLEER come from the germline V gene. The CDR3, as DNA: TGCGCCAGCAGCCAAGATTATGGAGCCCTGCCTCTCGAGCAGTACTTC. It specifies CASSQDYGALPLEQYF.

V is TRBV10-3 and J is TRBJ2-3; 9 nucleotides agree with TRBD1. This CDR3 is 14 amino acids long. Losses at the gene ends were 6 bases for V and 3 bases for J; bases not matched to a gene: 4. Germline V lookup: CDR1 ENHRY, CDR2 SYGVKD. In DNA form, the CDR3 reads TGTGCCATCAGACAGGGGGCGCGGACAGATACGCAGTATTTT. Translated, it gives CAIRQGARTDTQYF.

The CDR3 region is CASSFFGGASLDYNEQFF. The CDR3 nucleotides read TGCGCCAGCAGCTTTTTCGGGGGGGCCTCTCTTGACTACAATGAGCAGTTCTTC. The J gene is TRBJ2-1, the V gene TRBV5-1; 8 positions match TRBD2. V lost 2 bases and J lost 3; bases outside the gene matches: 13. CDR3 size: 18 residues. CDR1 is SGHRS, CDR2 YFSETQ, per germline.

This clone came up a few times. This chain connects TRBV7-6 to TRBJ1-3; D may be TRBD1 (5 bases). The CDR3 sequence is 13 residues long. The V end was cut by 4 bases, the J end by 4 bases, with 8 bases between. Looked up from germline, CDR1 is SGHVS and CDR2 is FNYEAQ. CDR3 nucleotide sequence: TGTGCCAGCAGCTCAGGGATGGGAAACACCATATATTTT. Protein product: CASSSGMGNTIYF.

The CDR3 sequence: CASSLLTGGSANEKLFF. The CDR3 DNA sequence: TGTGCCAGCAGCTTATTGACCGGGGGGTCGGCTAATGAAAAACTGTTTTTT. The chain uses TRBV7-6 and TRBJ1-4; maybe TRBD1 (5 bases). The germline V and J ends were trimmed by 2 bases and 3 bases, with 16 bases remaining between them. CDR1 is SGHVS, CDR2 FNYEAQ, per germline. The CDR3 has 17 residues.

The gene calls are TRBV7-8 and TRBJ1-1, with 11 nucleotides matching TRBD1. The CDR3 is made up of 16 amino acids. Germline V gene sequence: CDR1 SGHVS, CDR2 FQNEAQ. Germline trimming cut 0 bases from V and 11 bases from J; bases unmatched to any gene: 11. The CDR3 DNA reads as TGTGCCAGCAGCTTAGCGGGGACAGGGGGGCTAAGGTGGGCTTTCTTT. It is translated as CASSLAGTGGLRWAFF.

The chain links TRBV2 to TRBJ2-7, with D possibly matching TRBD1 (6 bases). V dropped 5 bases and J dropped 3 bases, with 14 bases sitting between them. Germline CDR1 SNHLY, CDR2 FYNNEI. The CDR3 loop spans 14 amino acids. CDR3 protein: CASSRTVKGYEQYF. The DNA for the CDR3 is TGTGCCAGCAGTCGGACAGTCAAGGGCTACGAGCAGTACTTC.